A single sample is the source of the 2 T cell receptor beta chains below, sequenced in a study of CD8+ T cells in alopecia areata. Once RNA had been extracted, it was reverse transcribed into cDNA to act as the sequencing template. The table came from immunoSEQ multiplex PCR; TCRdb's copy has only in-frame clones and leaves some out. The table shows over 150,000 clones, with approximately 53% occurring only once. Sequencing was done on a sample of CD8+ T cells sorted from blood. The source is a human donor in good health.

The chain recombines TRBV5-6 with TRBJ1-2, with D perhaps matching TRBD1 (5 bases). V lost 4 bases, J lost 6 bases, and 16 bases lay in between. The germline CDR1 and CDR2 sequences are SGHDT and YYEEEE. The CDR3 consists of 14 residues. CDR3 amino acids: CASSPLGEGDGYTF. The CDR3 DNA sequence: TGTGCCAGCAGCCCATTGGGGGAGGGCGATGGCTACACCTTC.

The chain has TRBV29-1 and TRBJ2-2, with 7 bases identical to TRBD1. The CDR3 length is 15 residues. From germline, CDR1 is SQVTM and CDR2 ANQGSEA. With 6 bases clipped from V and 7 bases from J, the junction kept 14 bases outside the gene matches. CDR3 coding DNA: TGCAGCGTGCTCGGGACAGCCCCAAGACACGGGGAGCTGTTTTTT. Translation: CSVLGTAPRHGELFF.